These 7 T cell receptor beta chains originate from one sample sequenced in a study of T cells in Graves' hyperthyroidism and ophthalmopathy. The CDR3 regions of TCR beta were amplified from RNA transcripts. Carried out on the TCR CDR3, a first-round RT-PCR used the HTBI primer set. One entry per CDR3 protein results from TCRdb running MiXCR on the multiplex PCR reads. The sample includes about 590,000 distinct CDR3 sequences, less than 20% seen only once; the top ten take about 7%. Specimen: blood. These receptors originate from a woman aged 25-40 years with Graves' hyperthyroidism.

This clonotype was seen only a few times. CDR3 sequence (DNA): TGTGCCAGCAGCCTCGGGACCCCCTCTGGAAACACCATATATTTT. Translated: CASSLGTPSGNTIYF. The V and J genes are TRBV3-1 and TRBJ1-3; D is possibly TRBD1 (5 bases). The germline gives CDR1 LGHDT, CDR2 YNNKEL (reference sequence). The CDR3 consists of 15 residues. V shed 4 bases and J shed 0 bases, with 10 bases lying between them.

Only a few counts were recorded for this clonotype. This chain joins TRBV25-1 and TRBJ1-1; D gene unclear. Germline V CDR1 and CDR2: MGHDK, SYGVNS. The CDR3 contains 14 residues. Between the trimmed V and J ends, which lost 4 bases and 4 bases, there was a span of 13 bases. This CDR3 is CASSVSGDGTEAFF. CDR3 coding DNA: TGTGCCAGCAGTGTTTCGGGTGACGGCACTGAAGCTTTCTTT.

Many counts were recorded for this clonotype. V is TRBV5-1 and J is TRBJ2-2; TRBD2 might be the D (5 bases). V was clipped by 2 bases and J by 0 bases, with 8 bases between them. Germline CDR1 is SGHRS and CDR2 is YFSETQ. The CDR3 contains 15 residues. CDR3 protein: CASSFGLPNTGELFF. CDR3 DNA sequence: TGCGCCAGCAGCTTCGGACTGCCGAACACCGGGGAGCTGTTTTTT.

The rearrangement links TRBV9 to TRBJ1-2; 8 nucleotides line up with TRBD1. This CDR3 comprises 14 residues. V shed 5 bases and J 0 bases; nucleotides not matched to a gene: 3. Germline loops: CDR1 SGDLS, CDR2 YYNGEE. The DNA of the CDR3 is TGTGCCAGCAGAAAGACAGGGGCTAACTATGGCTACACCTTC. Protein product: CASRKTGANYGYTF.

The sample holds many counts of this clonotype. The chain is built from TRBV28 and TRBJ2-2, with 14 nucleotides matching TRBD2. Germline CDR1 MDHEN, CDR2 SYDVKM. V was clipped by 4 bases and J by 4 bases; unmatched bases: 5. This CDR3 region has 17 residues. CDR3 sequence reads: CASSWTSGRSPTGELFF. DNA of the CDR3: TGTGCCAGCAGTTGGACTAGCGGGAGGTCCCCCACCGGGGAGCTGTTTTTT.

This clonotype has at least ten counts. The chain has TRBV6-6 and TRBJ2-3, with 8 bases fitting TRBD2. J gave up 6 bases and V 2 bases, and 13 bases lay outside the gene matches. From germline, CDR1 is MNHNY and CDR2 SVGAGI (reference sequence). This CDR3 has 17 residues. The CDR3 reads CASSYGLRGRPGDTQYF. CDR3 in DNA: TGTGCCAGCAGTTACGGTCTCCGCGGGAGGCCCGGTGATACGCAGTATTTT.

In its sample, this clonotype was seen a few times. This sequence joins TRBV5-1 and TRBJ2-5; unclear D gene. The length of the CDR3 is 16 residues. Germline V gene sequence: CDR1 SGHRS, CDR2 YFSETQ. Trimming left V 0 bases short and J 5 bases short, with 17 bases between. CDR3 protein: CASSLANTLEWETQYF. The CDR3 DNA follows: TGCGCCAGCAGCTTGGCTAATACACTTGAGTGGGAGACCCAGTACTTC.